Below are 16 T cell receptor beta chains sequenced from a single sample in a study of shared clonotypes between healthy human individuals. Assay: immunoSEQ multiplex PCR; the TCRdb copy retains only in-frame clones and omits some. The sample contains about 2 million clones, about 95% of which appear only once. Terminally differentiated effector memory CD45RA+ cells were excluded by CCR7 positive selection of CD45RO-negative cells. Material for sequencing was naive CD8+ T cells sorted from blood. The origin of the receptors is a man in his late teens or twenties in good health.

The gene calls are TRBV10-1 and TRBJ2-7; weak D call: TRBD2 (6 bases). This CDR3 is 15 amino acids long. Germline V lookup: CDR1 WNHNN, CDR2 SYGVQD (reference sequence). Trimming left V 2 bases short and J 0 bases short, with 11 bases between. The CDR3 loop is CASSEGDFSSYEQYF. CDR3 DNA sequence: TGCGCCAGCAGTGAGGGGGACTTCAGCTCCTACGAGCAGTACTTC.

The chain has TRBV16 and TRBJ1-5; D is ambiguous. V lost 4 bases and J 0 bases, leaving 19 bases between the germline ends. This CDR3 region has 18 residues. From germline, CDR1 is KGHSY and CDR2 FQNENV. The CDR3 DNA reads TGTGCCAGCAGCCCGACCTCGCATGGGGATAATAGCAATCAGCCCCAGCATTTT. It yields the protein CASSPTSHGDNSNQPQHF.

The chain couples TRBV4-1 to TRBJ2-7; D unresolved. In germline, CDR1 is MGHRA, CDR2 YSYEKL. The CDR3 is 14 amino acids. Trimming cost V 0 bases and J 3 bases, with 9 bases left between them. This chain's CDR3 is CASSQDAEVYEQYF. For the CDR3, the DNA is TGCGCCAGCAGCCAAGATGCAGAAGTCTACGAGCAGTACTTC.

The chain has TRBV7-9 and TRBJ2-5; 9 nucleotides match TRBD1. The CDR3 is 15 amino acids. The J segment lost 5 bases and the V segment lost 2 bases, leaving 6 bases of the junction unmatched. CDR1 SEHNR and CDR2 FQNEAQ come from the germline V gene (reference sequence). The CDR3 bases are TGTGCCAGCAGCTTATTCACAGGGGGCCTCGAGACCCAGTACTTC. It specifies CASSLFTGGLETQYF.

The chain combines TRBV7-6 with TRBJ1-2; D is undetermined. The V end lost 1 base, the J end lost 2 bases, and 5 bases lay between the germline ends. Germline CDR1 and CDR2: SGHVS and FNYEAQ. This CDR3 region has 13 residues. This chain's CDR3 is CASSLGGNYGYTF. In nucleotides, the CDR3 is TGTGCCAGCAGCTTAGGAGGAAACTATGGCTACACCTTC.

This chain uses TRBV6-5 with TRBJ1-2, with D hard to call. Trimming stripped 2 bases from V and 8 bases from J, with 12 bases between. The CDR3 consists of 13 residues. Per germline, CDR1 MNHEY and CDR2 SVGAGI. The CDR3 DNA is TGTGCCAGCAGTTACGGAAGCGCCCAGGGCTACACCTTC. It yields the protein CASSYGSAQGYTF.

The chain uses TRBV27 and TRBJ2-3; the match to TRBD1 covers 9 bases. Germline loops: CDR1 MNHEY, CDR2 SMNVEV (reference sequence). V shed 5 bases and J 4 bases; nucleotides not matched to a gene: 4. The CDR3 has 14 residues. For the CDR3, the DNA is TGTGCCAGCAGTGAGACAGGGGGTCCAGATACGCAGTATTTT. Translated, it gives CASSETGGPDTQYF.

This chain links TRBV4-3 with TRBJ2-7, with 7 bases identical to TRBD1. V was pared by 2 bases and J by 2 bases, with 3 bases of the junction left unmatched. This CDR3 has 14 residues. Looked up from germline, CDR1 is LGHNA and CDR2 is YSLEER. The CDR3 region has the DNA TGCGCCAGCAGCCAACGGACAGGTACCTACGAGCAGTACTTC. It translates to CASSQRTGTYEQYF.

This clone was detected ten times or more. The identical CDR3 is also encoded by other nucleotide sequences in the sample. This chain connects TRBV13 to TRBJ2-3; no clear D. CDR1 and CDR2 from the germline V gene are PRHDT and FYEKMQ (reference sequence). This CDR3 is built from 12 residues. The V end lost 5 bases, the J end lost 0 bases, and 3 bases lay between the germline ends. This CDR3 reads CASSLSTDTQYF. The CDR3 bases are TGTGCCAGCAGCCTAAGCACAGATACGCAGTATTTT.

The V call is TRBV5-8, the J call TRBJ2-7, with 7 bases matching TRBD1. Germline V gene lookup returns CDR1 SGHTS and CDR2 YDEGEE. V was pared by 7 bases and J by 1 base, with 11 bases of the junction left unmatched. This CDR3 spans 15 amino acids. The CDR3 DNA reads TGTGCCAGCTCTTTTCGCCGGGACAGTTCCTACGAGCAGTACTTC. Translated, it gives CASSFRRDSSYEQYF.

For the CDR3, the DNA is TGCACCAGCAGCCAAGATCTCAGGACAGCCAAACTAGCCAAAAACATTCAGTACTTC. Its translation: CTSSQDLRTAKLAKNIQYF. The chain couples TRBV1 to TRBJ2-4; TRBD1 is the table's D call and was not checked against the DNA. TRBV1 is a pseudogene. The CDR3 covers 19 residues.

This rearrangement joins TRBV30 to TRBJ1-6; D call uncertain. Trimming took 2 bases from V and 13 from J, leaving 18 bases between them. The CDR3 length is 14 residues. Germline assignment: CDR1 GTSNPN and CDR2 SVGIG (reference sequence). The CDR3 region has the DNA TGTGCCTGGAGTTTCGGCGTTCTGTCGGATCCCCTCCACTTT. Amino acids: CAWSFGVLSDPLHF.

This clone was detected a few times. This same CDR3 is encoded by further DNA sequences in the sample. This chain's CDR3 is CASSQGDSSYEQYF. The CDR3 region has the DNA TGCGCCAGCAGCCAAGGGGACTCCTCCTACGAGCAGTACTTC. The rearrangement links TRBV4-1 to TRBJ2-7; D is possibly TRBD2 (6 bases). This CDR3 region has 14 residues. V lost 1 base and J 0 bases, leaving 7 bases between the germline ends. CDR1 is MGHRA, CDR2 YSYEKL, per germline.

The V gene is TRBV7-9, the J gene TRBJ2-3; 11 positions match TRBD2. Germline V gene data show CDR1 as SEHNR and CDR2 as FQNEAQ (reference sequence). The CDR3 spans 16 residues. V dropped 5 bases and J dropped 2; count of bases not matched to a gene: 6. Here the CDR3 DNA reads TGTGCCAGCAGCGGGAGACTAGCGGGGTTCACAGATACGCAGTATTTT. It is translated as CASSGRLAGFTDTQYF.

This chain's CDR3 is CASSFQTGVYEQYF. The DNA for the CDR3 is TGTGCCAGTAGTTTCCAGACAGGGGTATACGAGCAGTACTTC. This chain joins TRBV19 and TRBJ2-7, with TRBD1 matching over 8 bases. Germline CDR1 LNHDA, CDR2 SQIVND (reference sequence). CDR3 length equals 14 residues. Germline trimming cut 5 bases from V and 4 bases from J; bases unmatched to any gene: 7.

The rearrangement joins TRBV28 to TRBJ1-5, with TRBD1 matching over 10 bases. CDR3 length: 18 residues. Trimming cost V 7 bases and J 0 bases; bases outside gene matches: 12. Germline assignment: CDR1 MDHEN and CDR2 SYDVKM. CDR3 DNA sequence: TGTGCCAGCACCTCGACAGGGGGCCCCTACTATAGCAATCAGCCCCAGCATTTT. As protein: CASTSTGGPYYSNQPQHF.